The 6 T cell receptor beta chains below all came from one sample that was sequenced in a study. TCRdb ran MiXCR on the 5' RACE reads and lists one entry per CDR3 protein. The top ten hold roughly 2% of the sample, which has roughly 46,000 distinct CDR3 sequences, 25% to 30% seen once. The sample comprised naive CD4+ T cells sorted from blood. Subset reported: naive CD4+ T cells, CD4+CD45RA+CD25-. These receptors all come from a female donor with breast cancer.

This clonotype came up once. The gene calls are TRBV20-1 and TRBJ2-7; TRBD2 matches 15 bases. CDR1 and CDR2 (germline): DFQATT, SNEGSKA (reference sequence). The length of the CDR3 is 16 residues. Trimming took 3 bases from V and 0 from J; bases not matched to a gene: 3. CDR3 sequence reads: CSASGTSGGSSYEQYF. The CDR3 DNA is TGCAGTGCTAGTGGGACTAGCGGGGGGTCCTCCTACGAGCAGTACTTC.

This clonotype was detected a few times. The chain uses TRBV11-1 and TRBJ2-1; 7 bases map to TRBD2. There are 16 residues in the CDR3. CDR1 is SGHAT, CDR2 FQDESV, per germline (reference sequence). The junction had 13 bases not matched to a gene; V was cut back by 4 bases and J by 7 bases. Here the CDR3 DNA reads TGTGCCAGCAGCTCGAACCGGGACTACAGTTCGAATGAGCAGTTCTTC. This sequence encodes CASSSNRDYSSNEQFF.

This sequence joins TRBV4-1 and TRBJ2-1, with TRBD2 identical over 11 bases. In germline, CDR1 is MGHRA, CDR2 YSYEKL. The V and J ends lost 4 bases and 7 bases, in that order; junction bases with no gene match: 6. The CDR3 sequence is 15 residues long. The CDR3 nucleotides read TGCGCCAGCAGCCCTAGCGGGGGGAGCCCGAATGAGCAGTTCTTC. The encoded protein is CASSPSGGSPNEQFF.

This clonotype was seen more than once but under ten times. The chain joins TRBV7-2 to TRBJ1-1; D unresolved. Germline V gives CDR1 SGHTA, CDR2 FQGNSA. This CDR3 is built from 14 residues. V was pared by 8 bases and J by 3 bases, with 16 bases between. The CDR3 loop reads CASSASAMDTEAFF. For the CDR3, the DNA is TGTGCCAGCTCCGCCAGTGCGATGGACACTGAAGCTTTCTTT.

The sample holds one count of this clonotype. CDR3 sequence: CSVGDQGQPQHF. CDR3 sequence (DNA): TGCAGTGTAGGGGACCAGGGTCAGCCCCAGCATTTT. The rearrangement uses TRBV20-1 and TRBJ1-5, with D possibly TRBD1 on 5 matching bases. V dropped 7 bases and J dropped 6 bases, with 13 bases sitting between them. The CDR3 covers 12 residues. Looked up from germline, CDR1 is DFQATT and CDR2 is SNEGSKA (reference sequence).

On this clonotype: The junction and the germline gene differ at one end; a read error may be behind it. The J gene is TRBJ2-7, the V gene TRBV20-1; D is undetermined. CDR3 length: 14 amino acids. CDR1 is DFQATT, CDR2 SNEGSKA, per germline (reference sequence). This chain's CDR3 is CGAGTPNTPYEQYF. In nucleotides, the CDR3 is TGCGGTGCTGGAACCCCCAATACGCCCTACGAGCAGTACTTC.